This TCR beta chain was captured in a study of long-term antiretroviral therapy in people with HIV (dated by TCRdb to the early 2020s). A note on the overall study: Collection of the earliest samples took place about a decade ahead of the 2015 WHO recommendation for immediate ART, at a time when ART was typically delayed until CD4 counts fell. A retrospective serial study tested whether ART initiation and durable HIV suppression were associated with changes in peripheral blood TRB repertoire composition and diversity. The cohort contributed roughly 200 cryopreserved PBMC samples from about 30 adults with confirmed HIV infection, collected serially over a mean of approximately 6 years (range 1-12). No cross-contamination during QIAcube processing turned up in test extractions that ran a monoclonal T-cell line alongside 33 polyclonal samples. Eleven of the 30 participants with HIV were female.

Its CDR3 holds 11 amino acids, cysteine through phenylalanine. CDR3 DNA is the only sequence kept; it has 33 bases, read in frame from the first base. V was cut back by 10 bases and J by 5 bases, leaving a gap of 11 bases between them. In the germline V gene, CDR1 corresponds to MNHNS and CDR2 to SASEGT. Sequencing of the TRB variable region was done with the immunoSEQ hsTCRB v3.0 assay at survey level resolution. The targeted TRB sequencing depth was about 40,000-50,000 T-cell genomes per sample. Pooled TRB libraries were sequenced on an Illumina MiSeq with a v3 150-cycle kit. On the study's bioinformatics: Repertoire analysis was run in R within a reproducible Nextflow workflow that covered QC, data transformation and analysis. LymphoSeq2, an R package for AIRR-Seq data exploration, was used to implement custom analyses. A few samples that yielded fewer than 5000 total TRB sequences were excluded, so that approximately 200 HIV repertoires were analyzed. Among the approximately 190 retained HIV repertoires, 55 to 65 were collected before ART initiation and some 130 after ART initiation. Repertoires were downsampled to 5000 TRB nucleotide sequences, with summary statistics averaged over 100 downsampling iterations. TRB sequences were retained for analysis only if CDR3 regions of at least seven amino acids were present. Diversity was measured with a Shannon entropy-derived clonality score and the Gini coefficient. Repertoire networks linked the top 5000 CDR3 amino acid sequences whenever two sequences differed by an edit distance of one. For TRB CDR3 amino acid sequences, GLIPH2 was used to predict antigen specificity groups and MHC restriction. To flag known CMV, EBV, HIV or tissue antigen associations, CDR3 amino acid sequences were matched against VDJdb and McPAS-TCR. Pre-ART, post-ART and control groups were compared with Wilcoxon signed-rank tests and Holm-Bonferroni correction. This immuneACCESS table, as held by TCRdb, lists in-frame sequences with V and J called but not all clones. Of the missing ones, under half trace to an unresolved V gene in checked studies; the others have no known cause. V and J calls and clone size are those listed in that table; D and trimming were worked out from the DNA. The sample table records 20,000 or so clones; around nine tenths of these occur just once. About 10% of the sample is taken by the ten largest.

Here is what the overall study found, with its caveats: Because pre-ART samples had limited cell numbers, profiling was done on unsorted PBMC rather than on sorted CD4+ and CD8+ T cells. The samples span the years 2004 to 2017, and the ART regimens used at that time may not be as effective as current regimens. At every time point, the repertoire was dominated by expanded TRB clones first identified before ART initiation, although this dominance fluctuated and, in many PLHIV, declined after ART. Owing to limited PBMC availability, only the TCR beta chain was sequenced, without alpha chain pairing. A significant increase in TRB diversity was found to be associated with ART initiation, although TRB diversity was observed to remain significantly below that of transplant donor controls even after long-term ART. HIV repertoires had narrower CDR3 length ranges than controls, and the network structure suggested an antigen-experienced repertoire that shifted only slightly toward naive after ART. Inferences about post-ART repertoire changes are limited because no data were available on ART adherence, viral resistance or therapy changes.

This clone was recorded only once. There is no known antigen for this receptor. No base qualities exist here, and no much larger clone lies one base off it. Participants were included only if at least one PBMC sample before ART initiation and at least two post-ART samples were available. Every participant with HIV received treatment in the United States of America. Before DNA extraction, cryopreserved samples of roughly 0.9-11 million PBMC were thawed and then washed. At the time of the earliest PBMC sample, participants with HIV were aged between roughly 20 and 54 years. Per participant, PBMC samples came from 1-4 timepoints prior to ART initiation and 2-8 timepoints following ART initiation, for a median of 7 samples. Serial HIV viral load, CD4+ T-cell count, ART history and demographic data were obtained for every participant. Genomic DNA was extracted from unsorted PBMC with a Qiagen kit on a QIAcube, with processing performed in batches of 12 samples.

Recombination linked TRBV6-1 to TRBJ1-2, with no confidently assigned D gene. Material: unsorted PBMCs, obtained 0.5 years after starting antiretroviral therapy. The receptor was isolated from a man aged 40-50 years with HIV. Here the CDR3 is given as CATYWGYGYTF. The bases read TGTGCCACCTATTGGGGTTATGGCTACACCTTC.